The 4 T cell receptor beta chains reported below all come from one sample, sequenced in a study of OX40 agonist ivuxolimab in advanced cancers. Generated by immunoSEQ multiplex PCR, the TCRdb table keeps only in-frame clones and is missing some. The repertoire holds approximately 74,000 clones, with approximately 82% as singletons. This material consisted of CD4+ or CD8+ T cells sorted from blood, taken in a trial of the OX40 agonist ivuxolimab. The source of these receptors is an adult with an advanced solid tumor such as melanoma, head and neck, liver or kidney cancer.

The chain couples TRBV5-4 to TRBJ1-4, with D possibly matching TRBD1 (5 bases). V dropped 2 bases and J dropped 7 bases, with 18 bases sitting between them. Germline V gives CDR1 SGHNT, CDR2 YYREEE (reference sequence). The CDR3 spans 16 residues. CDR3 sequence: CASSFRGTAWGEKLFF. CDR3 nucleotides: TGTGCCAGCAGCTTCCGGGGGACGGCCTGGGGTGAAAAACTGTTTTTT.

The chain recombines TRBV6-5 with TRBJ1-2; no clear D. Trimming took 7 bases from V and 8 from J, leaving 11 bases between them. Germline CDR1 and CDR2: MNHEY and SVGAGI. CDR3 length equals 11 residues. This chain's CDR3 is CASIGDVGYTF. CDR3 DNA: TGTGCCAGCATTGGGGATGTAGGCTACACCTTC.

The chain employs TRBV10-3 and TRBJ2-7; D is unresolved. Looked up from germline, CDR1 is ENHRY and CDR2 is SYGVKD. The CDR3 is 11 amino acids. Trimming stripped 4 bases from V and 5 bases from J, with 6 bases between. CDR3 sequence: CAISGSDEQYF. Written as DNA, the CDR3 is TGTGCCATCAGTGGTTCGGACGAGCAGTACTTC.

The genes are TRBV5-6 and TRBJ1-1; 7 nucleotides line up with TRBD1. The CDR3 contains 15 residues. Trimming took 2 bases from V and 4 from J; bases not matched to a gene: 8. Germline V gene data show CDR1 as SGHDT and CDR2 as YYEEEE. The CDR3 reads CASSLYDRVGTEAFF. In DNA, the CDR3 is TGTGCCAGCAGCTTATACGACAGGGTTGGCACTGAAGCTTTCTTT.